A single sample is the source of the 2 T cell receptor beta chains below, sequenced in a study of blood T cell repertoires in COVID-19. Clones were sequenced by immunoSEQ multiplex PCR, and TCRdb holds only the in-frame ones, with some missing. The sample shows about 270,000 clones, 84% of them seen only once. Sequenced sample: peripheral blood. These receptors were collected from a human donor in a cohort sampled during active COVID-19.

The gene calls are TRBV12-3 or TRBV12-4 and TRBJ2-5, with TRBD2 identical over 7 bases. This CDR3 has 13 amino acids. Trimming took 3 bases from V and 5 from J; bases not matched to a gene: 3. The CDR3 DNA follows: TGTGCCAGCAGTTTTGTAGCGGGTGAGACCCAGTACTTC. Residues: CASSFVAGETQYF.

The chain links TRBV19 to TRBJ2-2; TRBD2 is a possible D gene (5 bases). With 6 bases removed from V and 4 bases from J, the gap between germline ends came to 12 bases. Looked up from germline, CDR1 is LNHDA and CDR2 is SQIVND (reference sequence). The length of the CDR3 is 14 residues. The chain's CDR3 is CASRRTGITGELFF. The CDR3 coding sequence is TGTGCCAGTAGACGGACCGGGATCACCGGGGAGCTGTTTTTT.